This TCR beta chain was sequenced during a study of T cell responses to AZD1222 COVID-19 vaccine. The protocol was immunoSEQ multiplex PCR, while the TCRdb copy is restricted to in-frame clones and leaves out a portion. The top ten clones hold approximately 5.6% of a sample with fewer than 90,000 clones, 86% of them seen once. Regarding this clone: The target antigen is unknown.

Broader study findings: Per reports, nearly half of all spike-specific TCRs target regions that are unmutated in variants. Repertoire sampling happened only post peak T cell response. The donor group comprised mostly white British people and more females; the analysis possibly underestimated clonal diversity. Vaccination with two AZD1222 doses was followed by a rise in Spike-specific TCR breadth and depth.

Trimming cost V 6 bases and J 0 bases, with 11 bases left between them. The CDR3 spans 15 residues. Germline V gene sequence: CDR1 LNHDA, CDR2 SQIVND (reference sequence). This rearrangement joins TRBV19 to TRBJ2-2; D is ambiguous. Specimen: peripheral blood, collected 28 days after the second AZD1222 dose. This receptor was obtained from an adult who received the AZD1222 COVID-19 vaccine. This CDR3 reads CASSRGSSNTGELFF. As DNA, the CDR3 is TGTGCCAGTAGCCGAGGCTCCTCGAACACCGGGGAGCTGTTTTTT.